Given below is one T cell receptor beta chain in context. What it recognizes is unknown. V was pared by 5 bases and J by 9 bases, with 10 bases of the junction left unmatched. CDR1 and CDR2 (germline): MNHNS, SASEGT. The CDR3 spans 14 residues. The data were obtained in a study of shared clonotypes between healthy human individuals. Study-wide points: The represented genetic and exposure-history diversity was limited by the small number of donors. Memory subsets had estimated richness that was generally smaller than that of naive subsets.

Naive CD8 cells comprised CD45RO-negative, CCR7-positively selected cells, excluding terminally differentiated effector memory CD45RA+ cells. Repertoires were generated with immunoSEQ multiplex PCR, while TCRdb's copy carries only in-frame clones and drops some. Altogether hundreds of thousands of clones are present, roughly 96% being singletons, with the ten largest covering 0.095% to 0.13%. The chain has TRBV6-1 and TRBJ2-1; 7 bases are shared with TRBD1. The receptor's source is a woman aged 25 to 39 in good health. The sample comprised naive CD8+ T cells sorted from blood. CDR3 amino acids: CASSKRDSLLEQFF. The DNA of the CDR3 is TGTGCCAGCAGTAAACGGGACAGCTTGCTTGAGCAGTTCTTC.